The T cell receptor beta chain under discussion was sequenced for a study of blood T cell repertoires in COVID-19. On the study more broadly: Sites across the United States, Italy and Spain contributed samples from acute and convalescent COVID-19. From T cells, B-cell-depleted T cells, or PBMCs came the material, which was cDNA or gDNA.

Germline V gene sequence: CDR1 SGHAT, CDR2 FQNNGV. V gave up 4 bases and J gave up 1 base, with 13 bases separating them. The CDR3 sequence is 15 residues long. Authors' processing steps: The authors estimated nucleated cell counts from reference gene primer amplification. Only in-frame clones appear in the TCRdb table, and some are missing; sequencing was by immunoSEQ multiplex PCR. Clone size and V and J calls were adopted from that table, with D and trimming inferred from the DNA. The repertoire consists of about 90,000 clones, with approximately 80% occurring once and the leading ten covering 3.4%.

Sequenced material: peripheral blood. This TCR was sampled from a man aged 50 or older with acute or convalescent COVID-19. The genes are TRBV11-2 and TRBJ2-5, with a tentative D call TRBD1 (6 bases). The CDR3 DNA is TGTGCCAGCAGCTCCCCAGGACAGTCCCAAGAGACCCAGTACTTC. Translated: CASSSPGQSQETQYF.